Listed below are T cell receptor beta chains from one sample, sequenced in a study of blood T cells in healthy people across ages. Via MiXCR, TCRdb re-called the 5' RACE reads, giving one row per CDR3 protein. This sample has approximately 780,000 distinct CDR3 sequences, with roughly 24% found just once. This same sample was also part of a study on T cells of mothers and their children.

The sample taken for sequencing was blood. All receptors come from a boy aged 5-17 years in good health. CDR3s leave out the opening cysteine and the closing phenylalanine or tryptophan. Each record gives: V gene, clone size, D gene, J gene, CDR3 protein. D genes are given only for firm matches. Expanded clones get a size class; other rows say once, few or many, or leave the size out.

v_gene: TRBV27; abundance: once; d_gene: NA; j_gene: TRBJ1-5; CDR3aa: ASGPQGNQPQH
v_gene: TRBV20-1; abundance: few; d_gene: NA; j_gene: TRBJ1-1; CDR3aa: SASRTGAYTEAF
v_gene: TRBV27; abundance: NA; d_gene: TRBD2; j_gene: NA; CDR3aa: ASSLGSGGKNEQF
v_gene: TRBV5-1; abundance: NA; d_gene: NA; j_gene: TRBJ2-1; CDR3aa: ASSLVLGTWNEQF
v_gene: TRBV7-9; abundance: few; d_gene: NA; j_gene: TRBJ1-6; CDR3aa: ASSSGQNNSPLH
v_gene: TRBV6-6; abundance: few; d_gene: TRBD2; j_gene: TRBJ2-7; CDR3aa: ASSPGGGRTHYEQY
v_gene: TRBV28; abundance: NA; d_gene: TRBD1; j_gene: TRBJ1-5; CDR3aa: ASSPRDRVCQCNQPQH
v_gene: TRBV13; abundance: NA; d_gene: TRBD2; j_gene: TRBJ2-5; CDR3aa: ASSLGGLAGGPPRETQY
v_gene: TRBV5-1; abundance: NA; d_gene: NA; j_gene: TRBJ1-4; CDR3aa: ASRASPGEKLF
v_gene: TRBV7-2; abundance: NA; d_gene: TRBD1; j_gene: NA; CDR3aa: ASRQGFKVEQF
v_gene: TRBV7-6; abundance: NA; d_gene: TRBD1; j_gene: NA; CDR3aa: ASSLDVGTGSAGEQY
v_gene: TRBV12-3/TRBV12-4; abundance: few; d_gene: NA; j_gene: TRBJ2-3; CDR3aa: ASSMILDTQY
v_gene: TRBV5-1; abundance: few; d_gene: NA; j_gene: TRBJ2-1; CDR3aa: ASSPGWNNEQF
v_gene: TRBV7-9; abundance: NA; d_gene: NA; j_gene: TRBJ1-6; CDR3aa: ASSLPGFDSPLH
v_gene: TRBV6-5; abundance: NA; d_gene: NA; j_gene: TRBJ2-5; CDR3aa: ASSYSSSGLQETQY
v_gene: TRBV7-2; abundance: NA; d_gene: NA; j_gene: TRBJ2-7; CDR3aa: ASSSRTGVVQQY
v_gene: TRBV5-1; abundance: NA; d_gene: NA; j_gene: TRBJ1-4; CDR3aa: ASSSQGRTNEKLF
v_gene: TRBV3-1; abundance: NA; d_gene: NA; j_gene: TRBJ1-2; CDR3aa: ASSPDSPGDYGYT
v_gene: TRBV20-1; abundance: NA; d_gene: TRBD2; j_gene: TRBJ2-1; CDR3aa: SATRGGRSYNEQF
v_gene: TRBV7-9; abundance: NA; d_gene: NA; j_gene: TRBJ2-4; CDR3aa: ASSHLESPGNQY
v_gene: TRBV20-1; abundance: NA; d_gene: NA; j_gene: TRBJ2-1; CDR3aa: SAVDFSSYNEQF
v_gene: TRBV7-2; abundance: NA; d_gene: TRBD2; j_gene: TRBJ2-3; CDR3aa: ASSPGTSGGIDTQY
v_gene: TRBV6-9; abundance: NA; d_gene: NA; j_gene: TRBJ2-7; CDR3aa: ASGGPRAYEQY
v_gene: TRBV6-2/TRBV6-3; abundance: NA; d_gene: NA; j_gene: TRBJ2-5; CDR3aa: ACKGSGQETQY
v_gene: TRBV18; abundance: NA; d_gene: TRBD2; j_gene: TRBJ2-1; CDR3aa: ASSVGGGTHNEQF
v_gene: TRBV20-1; abundance: NA; d_gene: NA; j_gene: TRBJ1-1; CDR3aa: SASRVGTEAF
v_gene: TRBV29-1; abundance: few; d_gene: NA; j_gene: TRBJ1-2; CDR3aa: SVDVVRGPRGGYT
v_gene: TRBV30; abundance: few; d_gene: TRBD2; j_gene: TRBJ2-3; CDR3aa: ACAGGLSTDTQY
v_gene: TRBV3-1; abundance: NA; d_gene: TRBD1; j_gene: TRBJ2-7; CDR3aa: ASSERDRASYEQY
v_gene: TRBV14; abundance: few; d_gene: NA; j_gene: TRBJ2-1; CDR3aa: ASSLPDVLYNEQF
v_gene: TRBV7-3; abundance: NA; d_gene: TRBD2; j_gene: TRBJ2-3; CDR3aa: ASSASGESTDTQY
v_gene: TRBV4-1; abundance: few; d_gene: NA; j_gene: TRBJ2-6; CDR3aa: ASSRLLTASGANVLT
v_gene: TRBV3-1; abundance: NA; d_gene: NA; j_gene: TRBJ2-7; CDR3aa: ASSQELGRWQY
v_gene: TRBV3-1; abundance: few; d_gene: NA; j_gene: TRBJ2-7; CDR3aa: ASSQLAQRVYEQY
v_gene: TRBV20-1; abundance: NA; d_gene: NA; j_gene: TRBJ1-2; CDR3aa: SARIDYGYT
v_gene: TRBV7-9; abundance: NA; d_gene: NA; j_gene: TRBJ1-2; CDR3aa: ASSPMTRVGYT
v_gene: TRBV6-6; abundance: NA; d_gene: NA; j_gene: TRBJ1-5; CDR3aa: AGSEFNYQPQH
v_gene: TRBV7-3; abundance: NA; d_gene: NA; j_gene: TRBJ2-7; CDR3aa: ASSLLSGPYEQY
v_gene: TRBV7-6; abundance: NA; d_gene: NA; j_gene: TRBJ2-2; CDR3aa: ASSLAGADGELF
v_gene: TRBV12-3/TRBV12-4; abundance: few; d_gene: TRBD1; j_gene: TRBJ1-6; CDR3aa: ASSTGRGGNSPLH
v_gene: TRBV20-1; abundance: NA; d_gene: TRBD1; j_gene: TRBJ2-2; CDR3aa: SAKGPGGFGGELF
v_gene: TRBV5-1; abundance: NA; d_gene: NA; j_gene: TRBJ1-1; CDR3aa: ASSFRWGYTEAF